The clone carrying this T cell receptor (beta chain) was seen once. Its target is unknown. In the PCR, 60 Vbeta and 13 Jbeta primers were used. Clones were sequenced by immunoSEQ multiplex PCR, and TCRdb holds only the in-frame ones, with some missing. In the table there are about 100,000 clones, roughly 69% of which are singletons. The data belong to a study of cytomegalovirus exposure and HLA in healthy donors. Study-wide context: Most genotyped donors, around 86% of some 400, had Caucasian-associated genetic ancestry.

From germline, CDR1 is SGHRS and CDR2 YFSETQ. Trimming left V 4 bases short and J 6 bases short, with 10 bases between. This CDR3 spans 13 amino acids. General study points: Specificity for CMV antigens was confirmed in vitro for a few of the CMV-associated chains. The authors enumerated over 150 TCR beta chains as linked to cytomegalovirus. DRB1 had the most TCR associations and HLA-C the fewest, a later analysis found, with rates varying by HLA locus.

The source of this sequence is a man aged 45-65 years in good health and CMV-seropositive. The sample comprised PBMCs. The genes are TRBV5-1 and TRBJ2-2, with D maybe TRBD1 (6 bases). The CDR3 DNA sequence: TGCGCCAGCAGCGCCCCAGGGGCCGGGGAGCTGTTTTTT. Translating it yields CASSAPGAGELFF.